This entry lists 9 T cell receptor beta chains sequenced from one sample in a study of tissue T cells after allogeneic stem cell transplantation. Here immunoSEQ multiplex PCR was the method, and the copy in TCRdb shows in-frame clones only, minus some. Of over 8,500 clones listed, around 40% are singletons. Time point noted: mouse harvest day 7 after allogeneic transplant. Each mouse received 10^7 T-cell-depleted marrow cells plus 10^6 splenic CD5+ T cells by tail vein. Sequencing input: skin. Every receptor here comes from a female BALB/c mouse given C57BL/6 T cells with graft-versus-host disease after an allogeneic hematopoietic cell transplant.

A remark on this clone: Mouse germline and gene names are used. From the germline J gene comes the end of the CDR3, since the read stops 1 residue before it. The chain uses TRBV26 and TRBJ2-4; TRBD1 matches at 7 bases. Germline V gives CDR1 KGHPV, CDR2 FQNQEV (reference sequence). This CDR3 is built from 13 residues. V gave up 6 bases and J gave up 0 bases; unmatched junction bases: 0. The CDR3 loop reads CASSRGSQNTLYF. Partial CDR3 DNA: TGTGCCAGCAGCAGGGGGAGTCAAAACACCTTGTAC. The full variable domain, in which reference TRBV26 and TRBJ2-4 provide the parts outside the CDR3, is NSKVIQTPRYLVKGQGQKAKMRCIPEKGHPVVFWYQQNKNNEFKFLINFQNQEVLQQIDMTEKRFSAECPSNSPCSLEIQSSEAGDSALYLCASSRGSQNTLYFGAGTRLSVL.

Of note for this clone: Mouse germline and gene names are used. The read halts 1 residue ahead of the CDR3 end, with the missing end drawn from the germline J gene. This chain connects TRBV13-1 to TRBJ1-1; D might be TRBD1 (5 bases). Germline CDR1 reads NSHNY; CDR2 reads SYGAGN. This CDR3 comprises 14 residues. V dropped 0 bases and J dropped 6 bases, with 12 bases sitting between them. The CDR3 spells CASSDVGGAAEVFF. The DNA read from the CDR3 is TGTGCCAGCAGTGATGTAGGTGGGGCGGCAGAAGTCTTC.

A note on this clone: The genes and germline here are from mouse. With the read ending 1 residue before the CDR3 end, the germline J gene is used to fill in that end. The rearrangement joins TRBV26 to TRBJ2-2, with 7 bases matching TRBD2. Germline V gene data show CDR1 as KGHPV and CDR2 as FQNQEV (reference sequence). J gave up 0 bases and V 0 bases, and 4 bases lay outside the gene matches. The length of the CDR3 is 17 residues. Partial CDR3 DNA: TGTGCCAGCAGTCTGTCCTGGGGGAGGGCAAACACCGGGCAGCTCTAC. The encoded protein is CASSLSWGRANTGQLY. From start to end, the CDR3 is CASSLSWGRANTGQLYF.

This clone turned up a few times. Gene names denote mouse genes. The missing CDR3 end, 1 residue past where the read stops, is filled in from the germline J gene. The chain uses TRBV24 and TRBJ2-3; 8 bases are shared with TRBD2. From germline, CDR1 is KGHTA and CDR2 FRNEEI. The CDR3 extends over 15 amino acids. Trimming cost V 4 bases and J 4 bases; bases outside gene matches: 7. CDR3 loop: CASSPTGGAPETLYF. CDR3 DNA, as far as it was read: TGTGCCAGCAGTCCCACGGGGGGGGCGCCAGAAACGCTGTAT.

In its sample, this clone ranks as medium-sized. The listed genes are named as in mouse. The read comes to an end 1 residue before the CDR3 does, leaving the germline J gene to fill in the end. V is TRBV16 and J is TRBJ2-7; 8 nucleotides line up with TRBD2. The CDR3 spans 15 residues. Germline assignment: CDR1 SGHSA and CDR2 FRNQAP. Germline trimming cut 6 bases from V and 0 bases from J; bases unmatched to any gene: 7. The sequenced part of the CDR3 DNA is TGTGCAAGCAGTAATGACTGGGGTAGCTCCTATGAACAGTAC. Encoded protein: CASSNDWGSSYEQY. The complete CDR3 sequence is CASSNDWGSSYEQYF.

This clone was detected only a few times. Mouse gene names and germline throughout. The CDR3 reads CASSRDTNTEVFF. The DNA read from the CDR3 is TGTGCCAGCAGCCGGGACACAAACACAGAAGTCTTC. The V gene is TRBV26, the J gene TRBJ1-1, with a tentative D call TRBD1 (6 bases). Sequencing ends 1 residue short of the CDR3 end; the germline J gene provides the rest. This CDR3 is 13 amino acids long. The germline V and J ends were trimmed by 6 bases and 0 bases, with 8 bases remaining between them. Germline lookup yields CDR1 KGHPV and CDR2 FQNQEV (reference sequence).

On this clone itself: These gene names are mouse names. The CDR3 end falls 1 residue outside the read, so it is completed with the germline J gene. The genes are TRBV3 and TRBJ2-5, with TRBD2 matching over 9 bases. CDR1 SNHLY and CDR2 FYNGKV come from the germline V gene (reference sequence). V trimming: 2 bases; J trimming: 6 bases; junction bases outside the gene matches: 3. The CDR3 runs to 14 residues. Here the CDR3 reads CASSLLGGRDTQYF. The covered CDR3 bases are TGTGCCAGCAGCTTATTGGGGGGGCGGGACACCCAGTAC.

In regard to this clone: Gene names are the mouse ones. The CDR3 extends 1 residue past the end of the read, so its final part is completed from the germline J gene. The V gene is TRBV16, the J gene TRBJ1-4; tentatively, D is TRBD1 (5 bases). Germline V gene data show CDR1 as SGHSA and CDR2 as FRNQAP. The CDR3 loop spans 15 amino acids. Deletions cut 5 bases from V and 0 bases from J, with 10 bases between. This CDR3 reads CASSPGQLSNERLFF. The CDR3 bases that were read are TGTGCAAGCAGCCCCGGACAACTTTCCAACGAAAGATTATTT. The full variable domain, completed using reference TRBV16 and TRBJ1-4, is NAGVIQTPRHKVTGKGQEATLWCEPISGHSAVFWYRQTIVQGLEFLTYFRNQAPIDDSGMPKERFSAQMPNQSHSTLKIQSTQPQDSAVYLCASSPGQLSNERLFFGHGTKLSVL.

This clone was counted only a few times. Germline and genes: mouse. The read terminates 1 residue ahead of where the CDR3 ends, so the germline J gene completes it. V usage is TRBV26 and J usage is TRBJ2-2; TRBD1 agrees at 10 bases. The CDR3 extends over 14 amino acids. V dropped 6 bases and J dropped 6; count of bases not matched to a gene: 4. Germline CDR1 KGHPV, CDR2 FQNQEV (reference sequence). The sequenced CDR3 bases are TGTGCCAGCAGATGGGACAGGGGTCCCGGGCAGCTCTAC. Its translation is CASRWDRGPGQLY. The entire CDR3 protein is CASRWDRGPGQLYF. Full variable domain (remainder filled in from reference TRBV26 and TRBJ2-2): NSKVIQTPRYLVKGQGQKAKMRCIPEKGHPVVFWYQQNKNNEFKFLINFQNQEVLQQIDMTEKRFSAECPSNSPCSLEIQSSEAGDSALYLCASRWDRGPGQLYFGEGSKLTVL.